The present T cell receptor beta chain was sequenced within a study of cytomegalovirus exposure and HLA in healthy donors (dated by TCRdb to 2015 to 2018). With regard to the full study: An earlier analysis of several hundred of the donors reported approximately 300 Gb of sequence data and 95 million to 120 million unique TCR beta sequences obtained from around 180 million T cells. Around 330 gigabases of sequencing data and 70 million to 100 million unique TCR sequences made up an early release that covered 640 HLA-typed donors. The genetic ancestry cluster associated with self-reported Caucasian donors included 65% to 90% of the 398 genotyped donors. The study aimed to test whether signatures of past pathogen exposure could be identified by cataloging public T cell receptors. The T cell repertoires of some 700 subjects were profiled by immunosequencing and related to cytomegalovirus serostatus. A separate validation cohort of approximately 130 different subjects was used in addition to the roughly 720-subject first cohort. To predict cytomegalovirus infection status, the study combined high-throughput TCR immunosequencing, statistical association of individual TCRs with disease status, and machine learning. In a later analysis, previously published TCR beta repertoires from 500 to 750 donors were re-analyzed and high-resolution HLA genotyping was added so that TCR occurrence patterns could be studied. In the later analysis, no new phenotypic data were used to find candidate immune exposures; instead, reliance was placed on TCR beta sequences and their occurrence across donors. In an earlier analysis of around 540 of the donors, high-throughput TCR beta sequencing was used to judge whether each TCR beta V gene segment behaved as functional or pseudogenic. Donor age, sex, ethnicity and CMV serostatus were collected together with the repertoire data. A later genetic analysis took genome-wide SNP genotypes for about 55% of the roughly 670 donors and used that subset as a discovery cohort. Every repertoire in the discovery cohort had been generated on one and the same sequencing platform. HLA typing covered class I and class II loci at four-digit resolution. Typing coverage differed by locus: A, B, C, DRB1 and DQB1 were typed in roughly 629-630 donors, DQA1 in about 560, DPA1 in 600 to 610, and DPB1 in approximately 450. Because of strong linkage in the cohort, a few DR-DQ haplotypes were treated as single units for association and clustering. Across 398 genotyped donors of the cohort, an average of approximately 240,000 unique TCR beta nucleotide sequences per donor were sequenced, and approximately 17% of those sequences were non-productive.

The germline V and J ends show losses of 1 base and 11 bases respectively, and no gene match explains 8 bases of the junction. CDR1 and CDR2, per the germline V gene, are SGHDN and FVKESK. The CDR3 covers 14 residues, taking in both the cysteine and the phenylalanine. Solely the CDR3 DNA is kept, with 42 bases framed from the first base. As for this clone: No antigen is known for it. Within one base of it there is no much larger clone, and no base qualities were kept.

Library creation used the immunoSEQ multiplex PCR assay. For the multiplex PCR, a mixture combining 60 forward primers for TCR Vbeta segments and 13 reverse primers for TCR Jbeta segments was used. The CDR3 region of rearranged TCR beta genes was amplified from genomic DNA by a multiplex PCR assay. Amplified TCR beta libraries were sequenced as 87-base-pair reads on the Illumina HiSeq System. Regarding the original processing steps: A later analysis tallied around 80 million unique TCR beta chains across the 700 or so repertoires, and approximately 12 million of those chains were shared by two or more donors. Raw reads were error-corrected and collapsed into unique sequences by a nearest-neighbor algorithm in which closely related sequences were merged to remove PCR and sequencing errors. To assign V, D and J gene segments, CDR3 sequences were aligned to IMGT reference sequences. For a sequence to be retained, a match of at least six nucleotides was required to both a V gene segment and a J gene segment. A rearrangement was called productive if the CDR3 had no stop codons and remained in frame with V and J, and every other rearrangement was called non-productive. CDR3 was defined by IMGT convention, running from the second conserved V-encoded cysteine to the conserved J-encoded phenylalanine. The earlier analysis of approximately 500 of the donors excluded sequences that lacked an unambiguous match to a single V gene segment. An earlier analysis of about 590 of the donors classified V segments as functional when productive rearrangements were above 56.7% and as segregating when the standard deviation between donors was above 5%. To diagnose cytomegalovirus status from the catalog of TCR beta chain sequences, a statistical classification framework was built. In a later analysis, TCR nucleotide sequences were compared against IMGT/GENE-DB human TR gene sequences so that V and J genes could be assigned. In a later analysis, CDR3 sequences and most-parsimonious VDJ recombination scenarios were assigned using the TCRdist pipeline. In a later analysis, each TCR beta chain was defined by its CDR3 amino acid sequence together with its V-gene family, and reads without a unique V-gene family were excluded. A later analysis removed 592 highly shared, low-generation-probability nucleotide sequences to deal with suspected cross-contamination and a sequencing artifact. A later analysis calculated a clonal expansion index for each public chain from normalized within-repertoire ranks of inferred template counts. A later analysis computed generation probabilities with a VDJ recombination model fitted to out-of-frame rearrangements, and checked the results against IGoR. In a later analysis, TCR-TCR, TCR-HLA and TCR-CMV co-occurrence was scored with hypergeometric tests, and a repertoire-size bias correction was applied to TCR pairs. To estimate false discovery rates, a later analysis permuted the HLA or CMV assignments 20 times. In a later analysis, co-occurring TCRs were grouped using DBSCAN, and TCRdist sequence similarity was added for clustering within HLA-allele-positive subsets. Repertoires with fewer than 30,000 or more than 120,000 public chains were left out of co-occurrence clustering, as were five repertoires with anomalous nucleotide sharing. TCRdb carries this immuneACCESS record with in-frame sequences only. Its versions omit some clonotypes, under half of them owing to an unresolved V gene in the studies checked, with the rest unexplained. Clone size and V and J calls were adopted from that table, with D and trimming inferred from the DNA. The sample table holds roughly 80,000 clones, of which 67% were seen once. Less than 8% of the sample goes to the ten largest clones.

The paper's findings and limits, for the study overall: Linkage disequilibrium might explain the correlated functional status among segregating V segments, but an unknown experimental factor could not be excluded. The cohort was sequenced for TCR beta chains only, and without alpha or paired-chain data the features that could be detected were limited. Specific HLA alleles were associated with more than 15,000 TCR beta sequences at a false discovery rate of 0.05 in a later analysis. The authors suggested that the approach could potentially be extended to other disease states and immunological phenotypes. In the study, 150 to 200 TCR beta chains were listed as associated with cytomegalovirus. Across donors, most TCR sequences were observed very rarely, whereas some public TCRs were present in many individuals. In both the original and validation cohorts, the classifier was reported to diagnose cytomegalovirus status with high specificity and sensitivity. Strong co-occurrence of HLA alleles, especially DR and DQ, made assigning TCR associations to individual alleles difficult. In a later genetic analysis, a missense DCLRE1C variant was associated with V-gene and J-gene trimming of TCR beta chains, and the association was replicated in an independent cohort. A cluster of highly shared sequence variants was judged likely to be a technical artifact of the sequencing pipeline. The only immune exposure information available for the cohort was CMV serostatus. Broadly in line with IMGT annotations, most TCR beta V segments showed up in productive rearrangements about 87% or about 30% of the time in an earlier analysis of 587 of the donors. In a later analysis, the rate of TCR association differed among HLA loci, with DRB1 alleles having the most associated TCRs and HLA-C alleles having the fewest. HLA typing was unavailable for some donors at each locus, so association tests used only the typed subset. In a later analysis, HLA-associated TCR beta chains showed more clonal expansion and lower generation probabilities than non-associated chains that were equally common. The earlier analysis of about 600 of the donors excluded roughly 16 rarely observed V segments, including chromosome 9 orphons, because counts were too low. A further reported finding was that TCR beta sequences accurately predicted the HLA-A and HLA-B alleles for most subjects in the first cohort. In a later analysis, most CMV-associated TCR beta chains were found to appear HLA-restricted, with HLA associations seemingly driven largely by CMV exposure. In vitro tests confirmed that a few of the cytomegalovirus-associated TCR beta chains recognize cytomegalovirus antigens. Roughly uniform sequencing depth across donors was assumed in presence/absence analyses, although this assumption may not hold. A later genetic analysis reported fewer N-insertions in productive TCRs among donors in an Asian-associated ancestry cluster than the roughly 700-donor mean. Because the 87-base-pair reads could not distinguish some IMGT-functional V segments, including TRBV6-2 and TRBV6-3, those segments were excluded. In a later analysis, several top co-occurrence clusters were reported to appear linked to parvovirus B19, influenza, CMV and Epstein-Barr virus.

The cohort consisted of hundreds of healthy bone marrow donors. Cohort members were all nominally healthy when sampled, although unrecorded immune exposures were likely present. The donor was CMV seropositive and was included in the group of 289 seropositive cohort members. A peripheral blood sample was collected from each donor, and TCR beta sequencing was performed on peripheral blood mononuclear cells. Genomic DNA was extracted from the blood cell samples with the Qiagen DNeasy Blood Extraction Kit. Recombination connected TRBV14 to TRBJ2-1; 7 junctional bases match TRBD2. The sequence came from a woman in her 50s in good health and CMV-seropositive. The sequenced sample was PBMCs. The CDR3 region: CASSQVITAGKQFF. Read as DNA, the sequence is TGTGCCAGCAGCCAAGTAATAACAGCGGGGAAGCAGTTCTTC.